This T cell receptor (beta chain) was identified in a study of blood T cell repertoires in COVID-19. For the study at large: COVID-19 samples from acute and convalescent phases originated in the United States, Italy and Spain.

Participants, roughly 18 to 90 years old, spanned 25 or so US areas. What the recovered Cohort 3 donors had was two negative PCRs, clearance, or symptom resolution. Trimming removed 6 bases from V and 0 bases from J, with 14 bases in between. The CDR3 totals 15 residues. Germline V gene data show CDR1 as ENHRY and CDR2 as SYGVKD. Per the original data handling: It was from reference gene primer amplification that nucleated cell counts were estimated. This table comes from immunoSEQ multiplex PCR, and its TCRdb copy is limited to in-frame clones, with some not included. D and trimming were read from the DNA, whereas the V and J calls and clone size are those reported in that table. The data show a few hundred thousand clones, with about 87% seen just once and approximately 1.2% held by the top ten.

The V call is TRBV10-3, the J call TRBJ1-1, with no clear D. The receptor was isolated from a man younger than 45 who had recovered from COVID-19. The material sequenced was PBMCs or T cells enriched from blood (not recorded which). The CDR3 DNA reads TGTGCCATCAGCGACGAGGGCAAAGTGAACACTGAAGCTTTCTTT. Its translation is CAISDEGKVNTEAFF.